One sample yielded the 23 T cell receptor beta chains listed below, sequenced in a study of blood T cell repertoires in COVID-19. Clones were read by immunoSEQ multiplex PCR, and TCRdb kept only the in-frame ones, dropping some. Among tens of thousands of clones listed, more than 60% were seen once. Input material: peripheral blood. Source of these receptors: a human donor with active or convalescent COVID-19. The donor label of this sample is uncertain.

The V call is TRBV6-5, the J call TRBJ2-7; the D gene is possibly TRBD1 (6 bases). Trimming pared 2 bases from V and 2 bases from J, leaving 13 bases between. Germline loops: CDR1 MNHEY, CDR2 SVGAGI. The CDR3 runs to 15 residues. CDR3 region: CASSYIQGSPYEQYF. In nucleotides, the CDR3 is TGTGCCAGCAGTTACATACAGGGTTCCCCCTACGAGCAGTACTTC.

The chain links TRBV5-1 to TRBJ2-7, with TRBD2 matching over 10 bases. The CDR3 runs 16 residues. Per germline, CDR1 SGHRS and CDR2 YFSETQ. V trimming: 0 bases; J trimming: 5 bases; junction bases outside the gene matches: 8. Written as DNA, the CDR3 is TGCGCCAGCAGCTTGGGTCCTAGCGGGAGTCTAAACGAGCAGTACTTC. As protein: CASSLGPSGSLNEQYF.

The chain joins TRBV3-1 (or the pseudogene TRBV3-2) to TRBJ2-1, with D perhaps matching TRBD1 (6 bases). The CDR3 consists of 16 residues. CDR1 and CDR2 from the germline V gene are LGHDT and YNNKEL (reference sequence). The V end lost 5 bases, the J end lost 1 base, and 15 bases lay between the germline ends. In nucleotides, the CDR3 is TGTGCCAGCAGCTACGTCGGGCAGGGGTCCTACAATGAGCAGTTCTTC. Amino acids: CASSYVGQGSYNEQFF.

In DNA, the CDR3 is TGTGCCAGCAGTGAAGCGGGACTGGGTTTGGGCACCGGGGAGCTGTTTTTT. This translates into CASSEAGLGLGTGELFF. The rearrangement uses TRBV2 and TRBJ2-2; D is possibly TRBD2 (6 bases). Germline V gene sequence: CDR1 SNHLY, CDR2 FYNNEI. V was cut by 0 bases and J by 4 bases, with 15 bases left in between. This CDR3 contains 17 residues.

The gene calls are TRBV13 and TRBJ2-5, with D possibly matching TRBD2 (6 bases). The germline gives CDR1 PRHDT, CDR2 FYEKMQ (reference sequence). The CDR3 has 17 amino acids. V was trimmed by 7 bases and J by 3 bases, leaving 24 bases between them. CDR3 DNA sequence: TGTGCCAGCACCATGTTCCTTGCGCCCGGGGGAAAAGAGACCCAGTACTTC. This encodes CASTMFLAPGGKETQYF.

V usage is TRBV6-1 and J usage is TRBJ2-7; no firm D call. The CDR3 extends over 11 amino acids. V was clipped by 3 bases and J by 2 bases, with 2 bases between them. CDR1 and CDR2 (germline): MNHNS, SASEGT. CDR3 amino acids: CASSDTYEQYF. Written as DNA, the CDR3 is TGTGCCAGCAGTGACACCTACGAGCAGTACTTC.

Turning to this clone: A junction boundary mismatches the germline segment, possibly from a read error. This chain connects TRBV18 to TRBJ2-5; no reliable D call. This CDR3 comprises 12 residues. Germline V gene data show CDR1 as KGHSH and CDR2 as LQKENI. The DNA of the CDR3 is TGTGCCAGCTCACCACCTATCGACTCCTTACACTTC. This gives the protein CASSPPIDSLHF.

The CDR3 here is CASTDRSEAFF. For the CDR3, the DNA is TGTGCCAGCACGGACAGAAGTGAAGCTTTCTTT. The chain combines TRBV28 with TRBJ1-1; weak D call: TRBD1 (6 bases). This CDR3 is 11 amino acids long. V gave up 7 bases and J gave up 7 bases, with 10 bases separating them. Germline lookup yields CDR1 MDHEN and CDR2 SYDVKM.

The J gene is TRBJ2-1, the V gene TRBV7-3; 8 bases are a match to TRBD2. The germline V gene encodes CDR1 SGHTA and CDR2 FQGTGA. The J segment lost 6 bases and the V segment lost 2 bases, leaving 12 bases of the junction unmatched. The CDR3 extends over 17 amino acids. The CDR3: CASSLVPGTSEANEQFF. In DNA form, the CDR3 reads TGTGCCAGCAGCTTAGTTCCCGGGACTAGTGAAGCCAATGAGCAGTTCTTC.

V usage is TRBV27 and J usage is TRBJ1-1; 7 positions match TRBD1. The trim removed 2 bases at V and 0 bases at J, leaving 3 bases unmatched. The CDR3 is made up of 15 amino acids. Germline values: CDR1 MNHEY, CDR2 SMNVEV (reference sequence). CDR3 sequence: CASSLQGVMNTEAFF. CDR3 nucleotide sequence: TGTGCCAGCAGTTTACAGGGGGTCATGAACACTGAAGCTTTCTTT.

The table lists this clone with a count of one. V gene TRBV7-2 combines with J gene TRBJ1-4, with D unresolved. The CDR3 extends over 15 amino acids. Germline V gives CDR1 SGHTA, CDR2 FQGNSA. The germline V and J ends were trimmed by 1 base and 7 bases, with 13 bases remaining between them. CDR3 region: CASSLDVSSREKLFF. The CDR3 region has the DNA TGTGCCAGCAGCTTAGATGTGAGTTCACGTGAAAAACTGTTTTTT.

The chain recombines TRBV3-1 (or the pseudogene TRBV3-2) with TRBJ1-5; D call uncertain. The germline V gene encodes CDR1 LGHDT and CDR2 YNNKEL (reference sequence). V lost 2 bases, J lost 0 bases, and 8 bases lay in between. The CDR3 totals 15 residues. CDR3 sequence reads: CASSQTRYSNQPQHF. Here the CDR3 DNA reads TGTGCCAGCAGCCAAACACGTTATAGCAATCAGCCCCAGCATTTT.

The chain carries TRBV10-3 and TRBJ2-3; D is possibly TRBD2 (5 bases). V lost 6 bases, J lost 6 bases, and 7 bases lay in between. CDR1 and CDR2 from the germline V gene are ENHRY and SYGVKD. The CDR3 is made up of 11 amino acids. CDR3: CAIRSGDTQYF. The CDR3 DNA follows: TGTGCCATCAGAAGCGGCGATACGCAGTATTTT.

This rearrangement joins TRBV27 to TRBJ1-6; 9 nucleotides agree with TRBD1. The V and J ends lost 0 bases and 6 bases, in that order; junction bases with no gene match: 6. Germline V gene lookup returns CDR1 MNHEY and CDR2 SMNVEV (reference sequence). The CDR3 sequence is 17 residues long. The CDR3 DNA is TGTGCCAGCAGTTTATCCCACTGGACAGGGGCTAATTCACCCCTCCACTTT. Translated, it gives CASSLSHWTGANSPLHF.

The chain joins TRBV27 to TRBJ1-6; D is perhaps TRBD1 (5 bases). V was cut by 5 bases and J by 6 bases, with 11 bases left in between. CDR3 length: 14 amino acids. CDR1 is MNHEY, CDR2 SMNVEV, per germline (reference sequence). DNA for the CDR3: TGTGCCAGCAGTCCGTCAGGGCGTAATTCACCCCTCCACTTT. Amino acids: CASSPSGRNSPLHF.

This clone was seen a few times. In nucleotides, the CDR3 is TGTGCCAGCAGTGTACCGGGACAGGGGCTAGCGGGAGGCCTTAAATTCTCCTACGAGCAGTACTTC. Its translation: CASSVPGQGLAGGLKFSYEQYF. J is TRBJ2-7 and V is TRBV2, with D possibly being TRBD2 (11 bases). The CDR3 length is 22 residues. CDR1 SNHLY and CDR2 FYNNEI come from the germline V gene. Deletions cut 4 bases from V and 0 bases from J, with 34 bases between.

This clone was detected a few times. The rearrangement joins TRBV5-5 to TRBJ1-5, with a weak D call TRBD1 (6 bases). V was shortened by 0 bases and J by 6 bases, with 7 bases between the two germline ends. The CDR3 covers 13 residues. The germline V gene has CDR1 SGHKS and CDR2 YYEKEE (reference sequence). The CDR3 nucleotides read TGTGCCAGCAGCTTGGAAGGGGGTCAGCCCCAGCATTTT. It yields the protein CASSLEGGQPQHF.

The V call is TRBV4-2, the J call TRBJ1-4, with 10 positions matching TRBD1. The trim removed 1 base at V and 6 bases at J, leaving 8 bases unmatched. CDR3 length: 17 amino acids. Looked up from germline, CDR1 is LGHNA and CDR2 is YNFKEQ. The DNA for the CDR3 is TGTGCCAGCAGCCAAGTTATCCCCGGGACAGGGGATGAAAAACTGTTTTTT. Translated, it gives CASSQVIPGTGDEKLFF.

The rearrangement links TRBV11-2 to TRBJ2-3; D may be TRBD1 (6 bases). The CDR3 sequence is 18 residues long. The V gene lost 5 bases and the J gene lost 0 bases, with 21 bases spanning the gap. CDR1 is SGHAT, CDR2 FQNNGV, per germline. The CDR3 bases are TGTGCCAGCAGCCACTTGAGGCAGGGGACAATAAGCACAGATACGCAGTATTTT. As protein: CASSHLRQGTISTDTQYF.

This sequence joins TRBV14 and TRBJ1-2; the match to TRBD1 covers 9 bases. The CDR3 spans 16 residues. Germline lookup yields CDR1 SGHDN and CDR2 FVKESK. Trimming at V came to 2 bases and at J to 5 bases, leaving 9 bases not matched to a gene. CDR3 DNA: TGTGCCAGCAGCCAACGTACAGGGGGCGCGTCTTATGGCTACACCTTC. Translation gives CASSQRTGGASYGYTF.

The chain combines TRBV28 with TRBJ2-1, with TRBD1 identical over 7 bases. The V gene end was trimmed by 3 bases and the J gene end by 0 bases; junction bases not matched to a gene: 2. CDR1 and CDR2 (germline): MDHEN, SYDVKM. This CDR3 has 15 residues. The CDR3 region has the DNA TGTGCCAGCAGTTTCCGGGACAGCTCCTACAATGAGCAGTTCTTC. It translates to CASSFRDSSYNEQFF.

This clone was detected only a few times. CDR3 amino acids: CSAGQEPEAFF. The CDR3 bases are TGCAGTGCTGGACAGGAACCTGAAGCTTTCTTT. This chain links TRBV20-1 with TRBJ1-1, with 7 bases aligning to TRBD1. V was clipped by 5 bases and J by 6 bases; unmatched bases: 3. This CDR3 contains 11 residues. CDR1 DFQATT and CDR2 SNEGSKA come from the germline V gene (reference sequence).

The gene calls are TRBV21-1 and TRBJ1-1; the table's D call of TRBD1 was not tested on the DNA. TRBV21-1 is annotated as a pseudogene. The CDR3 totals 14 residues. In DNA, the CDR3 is TGTGCCAGCATCCAGACAGGCCTGAACACTGAAGCTTTCTTT. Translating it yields CASIQTGLNTEAFF.